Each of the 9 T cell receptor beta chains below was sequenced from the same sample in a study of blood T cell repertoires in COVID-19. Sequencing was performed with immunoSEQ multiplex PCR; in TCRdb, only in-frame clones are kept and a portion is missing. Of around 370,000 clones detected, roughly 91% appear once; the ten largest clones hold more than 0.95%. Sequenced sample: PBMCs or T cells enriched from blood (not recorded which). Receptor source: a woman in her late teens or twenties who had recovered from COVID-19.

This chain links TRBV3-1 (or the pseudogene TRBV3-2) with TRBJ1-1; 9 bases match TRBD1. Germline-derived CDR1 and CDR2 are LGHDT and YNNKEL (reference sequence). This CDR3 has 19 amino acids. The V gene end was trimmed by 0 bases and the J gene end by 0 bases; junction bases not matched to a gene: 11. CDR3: CASSQDQGTGRFMNTEAFF. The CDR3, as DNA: TGTGCCAGCAGCCAAGATCAGGGGACAGGGAGATTCATGAACACTGAAGCTTTCTTT.

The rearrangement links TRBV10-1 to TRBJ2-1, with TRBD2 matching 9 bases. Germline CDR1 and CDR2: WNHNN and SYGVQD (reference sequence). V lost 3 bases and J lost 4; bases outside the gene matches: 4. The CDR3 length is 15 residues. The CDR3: CASSDVSGGYNEQFF. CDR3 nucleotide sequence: TGCGCCAGCAGTGATGTTAGCGGGGGTTACAATGAGCAGTTCTTC.

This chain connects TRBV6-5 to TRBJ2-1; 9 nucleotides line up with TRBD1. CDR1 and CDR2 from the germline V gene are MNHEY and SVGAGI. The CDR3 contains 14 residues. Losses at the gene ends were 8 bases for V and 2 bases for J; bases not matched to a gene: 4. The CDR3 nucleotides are TGTGCCAGCCAACAGGGGGCGACCTACAATGAGCAGTTCTTC. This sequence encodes CASQQGATYNEQFF.

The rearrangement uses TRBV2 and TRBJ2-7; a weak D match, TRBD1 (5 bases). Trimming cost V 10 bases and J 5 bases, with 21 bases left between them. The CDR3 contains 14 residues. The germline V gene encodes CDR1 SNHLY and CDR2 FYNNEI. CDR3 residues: CATNPGQGYHEQYF. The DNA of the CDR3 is TGTGCCACAAACCCAGGGCAGGGCTACCACGAGCAGTACTTC.

The CDR3 DNA follows: TGCGCCAGCAGTGAACTAGCGGGGGTTCCGAACACCGGGGAGCTGTTTTTT. It codes for CASSELAGVPNTGELFF. The chain has TRBV10-1 and TRBJ2-2; 11 bases are a match to TRBD2. This CDR3 has 17 residues. The germline gives CDR1 WNHNN, CDR2 SYGVQD (reference sequence). V dropped 3 bases and J dropped 0; count of bases not matched to a gene: 3.

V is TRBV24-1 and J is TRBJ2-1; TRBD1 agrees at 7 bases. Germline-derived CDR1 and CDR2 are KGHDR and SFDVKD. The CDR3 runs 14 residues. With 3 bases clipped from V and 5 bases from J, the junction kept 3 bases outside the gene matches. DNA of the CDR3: TGTGCCACCAGTGATCCAGACAGGGACAATGAGCAGTTCTTC. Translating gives CATSDPDRDNEQFF.

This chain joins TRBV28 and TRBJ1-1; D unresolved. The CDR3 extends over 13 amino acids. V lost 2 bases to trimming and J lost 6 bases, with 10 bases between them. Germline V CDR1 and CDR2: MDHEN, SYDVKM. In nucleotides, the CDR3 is TGTGCCAGCAGTTTACTCCGGTACGCTGAAGCTTTCTTT. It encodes CASSLLRYAEAFF.

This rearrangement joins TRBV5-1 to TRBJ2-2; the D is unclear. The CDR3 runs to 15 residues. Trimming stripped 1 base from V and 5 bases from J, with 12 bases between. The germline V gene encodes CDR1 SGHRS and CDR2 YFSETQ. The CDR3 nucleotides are TGCGCCAGCAGCTTGAAGTCTAGTGGGACCGGGGAGCTGTTTTTT. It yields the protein CASSLKSSGTGELFF.

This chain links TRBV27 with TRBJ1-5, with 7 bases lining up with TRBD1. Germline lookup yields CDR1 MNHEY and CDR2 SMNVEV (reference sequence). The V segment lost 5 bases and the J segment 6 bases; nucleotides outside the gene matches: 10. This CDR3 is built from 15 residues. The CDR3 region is CASSPGQIVFQPQHF. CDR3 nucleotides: TGTGCCAGCAGTCCGGGACAGATCGTTTTTCAGCCCCAGCATTTT.